The rows below give T cell receptor beta chains drawn from one sample of a study of cytomegalovirus exposure and HLA in healthy donors. Profiled with immunoSEQ multiplex PCR; TCRdb holds only in-frame clones, not every one. The repertoire holds 70,000 or so clones, with roughly 68% as singletons. Material for sequencing was PBMCs. The receptor set was obtained from a woman aged 50 to 65 in good health and CMV-seronegative. The CDR3 runs from the conserved cysteine through the conserved F or W. D genes are given only for firm matches. Where a row states a size, it is once, few, many or the class of an expanded clone; other rows omit it.

cdr3_length: 13; j_call: TRBJ1-3; v_call: TRBV2; d_call: .; clone_size: once; cdr3_aa: CASSAGAGNTIYF; cdr3_nt: TGTGCCAGCAGTGCAGGGGCCGGAAACACCATATATTTT
cdr3_length: 14; j_call: TRBJ1-3; v_call: TRBV6-5; d_call: .; clone_size: .; cdr3_aa: CASSTGSSGNTIYF; cdr3_nt: TGTGCCAGCAGTACAGGGAGCTCTGGAAACACCATATATTTT
cdr3_length: 15; j_call: TRBJ1-1; v_call: TRBV7-2; d_call: .; clone_size: .; cdr3_aa: CASSLAPTAGSEAFF; cdr3_nt: TGTGCCAGCAGCTTAGCGCCGACAGCAGGGTCTGAAGCTTTCTTT
cdr3_length: 16; j_call: TRBJ2-5; v_call: TRBV6-4; d_call: TRBD2; clone_size: few; cdr3_aa: CASSDFTSGRGETQYF; cdr3_nt: TGTGCCAGCAGTGACTTTACTAGCGGGAGGGGGGAGACCCAGTACTTC
cdr3_length: 13; j_call: TRBJ2-1; v_call: TRBV29-1; d_call: TRBD2; clone_size: few; cdr3_aa: CSAGTSGGNEQFF; cdr3_nt: TGCAGCGCCGGGACTAGCGGGGGGAATGAGCAGTTCTTC
cdr3_length: 14; j_call: TRBJ1-2; v_call: TRBV5-4; d_call: .; clone_size: .; cdr3_aa: CASSSGRGDYGYTF; cdr3_nt: TGTGCCAGCAGCTCAGGACGGGGGGACTATGGCTACACCTTC
cdr3_length: 16; j_call: TRBJ2-5; v_call: TRBV7-3; d_call: .; clone_size: once; cdr3_aa: CASSLVGGGVGETQYF; cdr3_nt: TGTGCCAGCAGCTTAGTCGGAGGAGGGGTGGGAGAGACCCAGTACTTC
cdr3_length: 12; j_call: TRBJ1-1; v_call: TRBV10-2; d_call: .; clone_size: .; cdr3_aa: CASRRGANEAFF; cdr3_nt: TGCGCCAGCAGGCGCGGAGCCAATGAAGCTTTCTTT
cdr3_length: 15; j_call: TRBJ1-1; v_call: TRBV4-3; d_call: .; clone_size: few; cdr3_aa: CASSQVGFRGTEAFF; cdr3_nt: TGCGCCAGCAGCCAAGTCGGATTTCGCGGCACTGAAGCTTTCTTT
cdr3_length: 15; j_call: TRBJ2-7; v_call: TRBV7-2; d_call: TRBD2; clone_size: .; cdr3_aa: CASSSSSGRVYEQYF; cdr3_nt: TGTGCCAGCAGCTCTAGTAGCGGGAGGGTCTACGAGCAGTACTTC
cdr3_length: 15; j_call: TRBJ1-5; v_call: TRBV13; d_call: .; clone_size: few; cdr3_aa: CASRHSQQSNQPQHF; cdr3_nt: TGTGCCAGCAGACACTCCCAACAGAGCAATCAGCCCCAGCATTTT
cdr3_length: 14; j_call: TRBJ1-1; v_call: TRBV4-1; d_call: TRBD1; clone_size: .; cdr3_aa: CASSLGQGRTEAFF; cdr3_nt: TGCGCCAGCAGCCTTGGACAGGGGAGGACTGAAGCTTTCTTT
cdr3_length: 12; j_call: TRBJ1-2; v_call: TRBV28; d_call: .; clone_size: .; cdr3_aa: CASSRVNYGYTF; cdr3_nt: TGTGCCAGCAGTAGAGTTAACTATGGCTACACCTTC
cdr3_length: 12; j_call: TRBJ1-2; v_call: TRBV5-6; d_call: .; clone_size: .; cdr3_aa: CASSLLDTGYTF; cdr3_nt: TGTGCCAGCAGCCTCCTGGACACGGGCTACACCTTC
cdr3_length: 15; j_call: TRBJ1-5; v_call: TRBV5-6; d_call: TRBD1; clone_size: .; cdr3_aa: CASSLTGTGNQPQHF; cdr3_nt: TGTGCCAGCAGCTTAACCGGGACAGGGAATCAGCCCCAGCATTTT
cdr3_length: 15; j_call: TRBJ2-7; v_call: TRBV18; d_call: TRBD2; clone_size: few; cdr3_aa: CASSATASGSYEQYF; cdr3_nt: TGTGCCAGCTCAGCCACCGCTAGCGGGAGTTACGAGCAGTACTTC
cdr3_length: 13; j_call: TRBJ2-3; v_call: TRBV10-2; d_call: TRBD2; clone_size: .; cdr3_aa: CASRAGSTDTQYF; cdr3_nt: TGCGCCAGCAGAGCGGGGAGCACAGATACGCAGTATTTT
cdr3_length: 13; j_call: TRBJ1-5; v_call: TRBV7-2; d_call: .; clone_size: .; cdr3_aa: CASSLEEDQPQHF; cdr3_nt: TGTGCCAGCAGCTTAGAGGAGGATCAGCCCCAGCATTTT
cdr3_length: 14; j_call: TRBJ2-5; v_call: TRBV28; d_call: .; clone_size: .; cdr3_aa: CASSLRGSRRTQYF; cdr3_nt: TGTGCCAGCAGTTTGCGGGGTTCCCGGAGGACCCAGTACTTC
cdr3_length: 16; j_call: TRBJ1-1; v_call: TRBV19; d_call: TRBD1; clone_size: .; cdr3_aa: CASSFSPQGANTEAFF; cdr3_nt: TGTGCCAGTAGTTTCTCCCCGCAGGGGGCGAACACTGAAGCTTTCTTT
cdr3_length: 14; j_call: TRBJ1-1; v_call: TRBV7-3; d_call: .; clone_size: once; cdr3_aa: CASSLQGGKTEAFF; cdr3_nt: TGTGCCAGCAGCTTGCAAGGCGGCAAGACTGAAGCTTTCTTT
cdr3_length: 16; j_call: TRBJ2-2; v_call: TRBV7-3; d_call: .; clone_size: many; cdr3_aa: CASSLQPAQNTGELFF; cdr3_nt: TGTGCCAGCAGCTTACAACCAGCGCAGAACACCGGGGAGCTGTTTTTT
cdr3_length: 14; j_call: TRBJ2-7; v_call: TRBV5-1; d_call: TRBD1; clone_size: few; cdr3_aa: CASSPSDRGREQYF; cdr3_nt: TGCGCCAGCAGTCCCTCTGACAGGGGGCGTGAGCAGTACTTC
cdr3_length: 16; j_call: TRBJ2-1; v_call: TRBV30; d_call: TRBD2; clone_size: .; cdr3_aa: CAWLGLGSGRGGRMFF; cdr3_nt: TGTGCCTGGCTGGGGCTTGGAAGCGGGAGAGGTGGAAGGATGTTCTTC
cdr3_length: 14; j_call: TRBJ1-5; v_call: TRBV2; d_call: TRBD1; clone_size: few; cdr3_aa: CASRAGTGALPQHF; cdr3_nt: TGTGCCAGCAGAGCCGGGACAGGGGCCCTGCCCCAGCATTTT
cdr3_length: 16; j_call: TRBJ2-7; v_call: TRBV11-2; d_call: TRBD2; clone_size: .; cdr3_aa: CASSQSPSGIPYEQYF; cdr3_nt: TGTGCCAGCAGCCAGAGCCCTAGCGGGATCCCTTACGAGCAGTACTTC
cdr3_length: 14; j_call: TRBJ2-7; v_call: TRBV5-1; d_call: .; clone_size: few; cdr3_aa: CASSPGQPTYEQYF; cdr3_nt: TGCGCCAGCAGCCCTGGACAGCCCACCTACGAGCAGTACTTC
cdr3_length: 14; j_call: TRBJ2-1; v_call: TRBV2; d_call: .; clone_size: .; cdr3_aa: CASMGGSSYNEQFF; cdr3_nt: TGTGCCAGCATGGGTGGGAGCTCCTACAATGAGCAGTTCTTC
cdr3_length: 15; j_call: TRBJ1-1; v_call: TRBV6-1; d_call: .; clone_size: .; cdr3_aa: CASSDLPQGVTEAFF; cdr3_nt: TGTGCCAGCAGTGACCTACCACAGGGTGTCACTGAAGCTTTCTTT
cdr3_length: 17; j_call: TRBJ2-1; v_call: TRBV9; d_call: .; clone_size: .; cdr3_aa: CASSVEGEISSYNEQFF; cdr3_nt: TGTGCCAGCAGCGTAGAAGGGGAAATCAGCTCCTACAATGAGCAGTTCTTC
cdr3_length: 15; j_call: TRBJ1-1; v_call: TRBV28; d_call: TRBD1; clone_size: .; cdr3_aa: CASPASGTGGPEAFF; cdr3_nt: TGTGCCAGCCCTGCTTCCGGGACAGGGGGCCCTGAAGCTTTCTTT
cdr3_length: 14; j_call: TRBJ2-1; v_call: TRBV6-4; d_call: .; clone_size: .; cdr3_aa: CASSEGTSYNEQFF; cdr3_nt: TGTGCCAGCAGTGAGGGAACTAGCTACAATGAGCAGTTCTTC
cdr3_length: 13; j_call: TRBJ2-1; v_call: TRBV5-1; d_call: .; clone_size: few; cdr3_aa: CASSTGLNNEQFF; cdr3_nt: TGCGCCAGCAGTACAGGGCTAAACAATGAGCAGTTCTTC
cdr3_length: 14; j_call: TRBJ1-5; v_call: TRBV4-2; d_call: TRBD1; clone_size: many; cdr3_aa: CASSPGGDNQPQHF; cdr3_nt: TGTGCCAGCAGCCCAGGGGGAGACAATCAGCCCCAGCATTTT
cdr3_length: 13; j_call: TRBJ2-7; v_call: TRBV19; d_call: .; clone_size: .; cdr3_aa: CASSRESTYEQYF; cdr3_nt: TGTGCCAGTTCGCGGGAAAGTACCTACGAGCAGTACTTC
cdr3_length: 14; j_call: TRBJ2-7; v_call: TRBV9; d_call: .; clone_size: .; cdr3_aa: CASSPRDFATTEYF; cdr3_nt: TGTGCCAGCAGCCCCCGGGACTTCGCTACGACGGAGTACTTC
cdr3_length: 16; j_call: TRBJ1-1; v_call: TRBV5-4; d_call: TRBD1; clone_size: medium-sized; cdr3_aa: CASSLGQGASNTEAFF; cdr3_nt: TGTGCCAGCAGCTTAGGCCAGGGGGCGTCGAACACTGAAGCTTTCTTT
cdr3_length: 16; j_call: TRBJ2-2; v_call: TRBV11-2; d_call: TRBD1; clone_size: few; cdr3_aa: CASSHDRDAYTGELFF; cdr3_nt: TGTGCCAGCAGCCACGACAGGGACGCGTACACCGGGGAGCTGTTTTTT
cdr3_length: 16; j_call: TRBJ2-3; v_call: TRBV4-3; d_call: TRBD2; clone_size: .; cdr3_aa: CASSQGAAGERIAQYF; cdr3_nt: TGCGCCAGCAGCCAAGGAGCAGCGGGAGAAAGGATCGCACAGTATTTT
cdr3_length: 17; j_call: TRBJ2-7; v_call: TRBV4-1; d_call: TRBD1; clone_size: .; cdr3_aa: CASSQDTETGSIYEQYF; cdr3_nt: TGCGCCAGCAGCCAAGATACGGAGACAGGGTCTATCTACGAGCAGTACTTC
cdr3_length: 15; j_call: TRBJ2-7; v_call: TRBV27; d_call: TRBD1; clone_size: .; cdr3_aa: CASILPRDRTYEQYF; cdr3_nt: TGTGCCAGCATCCTACCCCGGGACAGGACCTACGAGCAGTACTTC
cdr3_length: 14; j_call: TRBJ2-7; v_call: TRBV7-2; d_call: .; clone_size: .; cdr3_aa: CASSLWGRAYEQYF; cdr3_nt: TGTGCCAGCAGCCTATGGGGCCGCGCCTACGAGCAGTACTTC
cdr3_length: 10; j_call: TRBJ2-5; v_call: TRBV2; d_call: .; clone_size: .; cdr3_aa: CASALETQYF; cdr3_nt: TGTGCCAGTGCACTGGAGACCCAGTACTTC
cdr3_length: 16; j_call: TRBJ1-2; v_call: TRBV28; d_call: TRBD1; clone_size: .; cdr3_aa: CASSFPRTGGHYGYTF; cdr3_nt: TGTGCCAGCAGTTTTCCCAGGACAGGGGGCCACTATGGCTACACCTTC
cdr3_length: 16; j_call: TRBJ2-3; v_call: TRBV11-2; d_call: TRBD2; clone_size: few; cdr3_aa: CASSSGLAGVADTQYF; cdr3_nt: TGTGCCAGCAGCTCCGGACTAGCGGGAGTGGCAGATACGCAGTATTTT
cdr3_length: 15; j_call: TRBJ2-7; v_call: TRBV6-6; d_call: TRBD2; clone_size: .; cdr3_aa: CASTTDGGAIYEQYF; cdr3_nt: TGTGCCAGCACCACCGACGGGGGGGCGATCTACGAGCAGTACTTC
cdr3_length: 14; j_call: TRBJ2-3; v_call: TRBV18; d_call: .; clone_size: .; cdr3_aa: CASSPPTDTDTQYF; cdr3_nt: TGTGCCAGCTCACCACCAACAGATACAGATACGCAGTATTTT
cdr3_length: 14; j_call: TRBJ1-1; v_call: TRBV27; d_call: .; clone_size: .; cdr3_aa: CASRRDRLSPDAFF; cdr3_nt: TGTGCCAGCAGACGAGACAGGTTGTCCCCTGATGCTTTCTTT
cdr3_length: 16; j_call: TRBJ1-4; v_call: TRBV4-3; d_call: .; clone_size: .; cdr3_aa: CASSQGAGARGEKLFF; cdr3_nt: TGCGCCAGCAGCCAAGGTGCGGGGGCGCGGGGTGAAAAACTGTTTTTT
cdr3_length: 14; j_call: TRBJ2-3; v_call: TRBV30; d_call: .; clone_size: .; cdr3_aa: CAWEGGGTTDTQYF; cdr3_nt: TGTGCCTGGGAAGGGGGAGGGACCACAGATACGCAGTATTTT
cdr3_length: 16; j_call: TRBJ1-3; v_call: TRBV9; d_call: .; clone_size: once; cdr3_aa: CASSVVPGSSGNTIYF; cdr3_nt: TGTGCCAGCAGCGTAGTTCCGGGGAGCTCTGGAAACACCATATATTTT
cdr3_length: 15; j_call: TRBJ1-1; v_call: TRBV6-5; d_call: .; clone_size: few; cdr3_aa: CASSYTRGGETEAFF; cdr3_nt: TGTGCCAGCAGTTACACCCGTGGAGGTGAAACTGAAGCTTTCTTT
cdr3_length: 16; j_call: TRBJ2-3; v_call: TRBV2; d_call: .; clone_size: .; cdr3_aa: CATLGGHRGSTDTQYF; cdr3_nt: TGTGCCACCCTGGGGGGGCATCGGGGAAGCACAGATACGCAGTATTTT
cdr3_length: 13; j_call: TRBJ2-7; v_call: TRBV6-6; d_call: TRBD1; clone_size: .; cdr3_aa: CASRPGTGYEQYF; cdr3_nt: TGTGCCAGCAGACCCGGGACAGGCTACGAGCAGTACTTC
cdr3_length: 15; j_call: TRBJ2-7; v_call: TRBV5-1; d_call: TRBD2; clone_size: .; cdr3_aa: CASSFTSGTNYEQYF; cdr3_nt: TGCGCCAGCAGCTTTACCTCCGGGACTAACTACGAGCAGTACTTC
cdr3_length: 13; j_call: TRBJ2-1; v_call: TRBV7-3; d_call: .; clone_size: .; cdr3_aa: CASSPGPRGEQFF; cdr3_nt: TGTGCCAGCAGCCCCGGACCCCGGGGTGAGCAGTTCTTC
cdr3_length: 15; j_call: TRBJ2-3; v_call: TRBV6-1; d_call: TRBD2; clone_size: .; cdr3_aa: CASSEVAGAADTQYF; cdr3_nt: TGTGCCAGCAGTGAAGTAGCGGGAGCCGCAGATACGCAGTATTTT